A selection of T cell receptor beta chains follows, all from one sample in a study of T cell responses to AZD1222 COVID-19 vaccine. TCRdb's table, derived via immunoSEQ multiplex PCR, lists solely in-frame clones and lacks some. The sample has about 130,000 clones, 85% seen once. Sequenced material: peripheral blood, taken 28 days after the second dose of the MenACWY control vaccine. These receptors were taken from an adult who received the MenACWY meningococcal vaccine as a control. Both conserved end residues are part of each CDR3. Fields, in order: J gene, V gene, clone size, D gene, CDR3 DNA, CDR3 protein. D genes are given only for firm matches. For some rows the clone size is stated as once, few or many, or as a class when expanded; others skip it.

TRBJ1-4 | TRBV6-5 | once | - | TGTGCCAGCAACCCAGCAGGCGCAACTAATGAAAAACTGTTTTTT | CASNPAGATNEKLFF
TRBJ1-1 | TRBV19 | - | - | TGTGCCAGTAGTATTGTCGCCGGGCCCAGAGCTTTCTTT | CASSIVAGPRAFF
TRBJ1-1 | TRBV19 | - | - | TGTGCCAGTAGTATCGATAGGGGAGGGGAAGCTTTCTTT | CASSIDRGGEAFF
TRBJ1-2 | TRBV15 | once | TRBD1 | TGTGCCACCAGCAGCTTGACAGGGTTTTACACCTTC | CATSSLTGFYTF
TRBJ1-4 | TRBV7-2 | - | - | TGTGCCAGCAGCTTACGTGGGGCTCAGGCAAGACTGTTTTTT | CASSLRGAQARLFF
TRBJ1-5 | TRBV19 | - | - | TGTGCCAGTAGTATAGACCGGGGGCCGACAGATCAGCCCCAGCATTTT | CASSIDRGPTDQPQHF
TRBJ2-3 | TRBV9 | - | TRBD1 | TGTGCCAGCAGCAGCACAATAGGGGGCGCGGGCACAGATACGCAGTATTTT | CASSSTIGGAGTDTQYF
TRBJ2-2 | TRBV27 | - | - | TGTGCCAGCGCCAGGGTTGCCGGGGAGCTGTTTTTT | CASARVAGELFF
TRBJ2-1 | TRBV11-3 | - | TRBD1 | TGTGCCAGCAGCCTTCGACAGGGTTTCAATGAGCAGTTCTTC | CASSLRQGFNEQFF
TRBJ1-4 | TRBV10-3 | - | - | TGTGCCATCAGTGGGGGGAGTAATGAAAAACTGTTTTTT | CAISGGSNEKLFF
TRBJ2-3 | TRBV6-5 | few | - | TGTGCCAGCAGCGCTGTGACTATGGGGACGCAGTATTTT | CASSAVTMGTQYF
TRBJ2-3 | TRBV9 | - | TRBD2 | TGTGCCAGCAGCGTTCTAGCGGGAGGGCCTCCCGATACGCAGTATTTT | CASSVLAGGPPDTQYF
TRBJ2-5 | TRBV4-1 | - | - | TGCGCCAGCAGCCCCCTATCGGTGAAAGGGGAGACCCAGTACTTC | CASSPLSVKGETQYF
TRBJ1-2 | TRBV30 | once | - | TGTGCCTGGAGTCCCGTGGATAAACCGACCTACTATGGCTACACCTTC | CAWSPVDKPTYYGYTF
TRBJ2-2 | TRBV10-3 | - | TRBD1 | TGTGCCATCAGCCAAGGGACAGGGACCACCGGGGAGCTGTTTTTT | CAISQGTGTTGELFF
TRBJ1-2 | TRBV30 | - | - | TGTGCCTGGGATCCGAAAGGGGCAGACTATGGCTACACCTTC | CAWDPKGADYGYTF
TRBJ2-7 | TRBV7-8 | few | TRBD2 | TGTGCCAGCAGCTCAATGGGACTAGCGGGAGTATCCTACGAGCAGTACTTC | CASSSMGLAGVSYEQYF
TRBJ2-3 | TRBV25-1 | - | TRBD1 | TGTGCCAGCAGGGGGGCGACAGGGCTTGCAGATACGCAGTATTTT | CASRGATGLADTQYF
TRBJ1-2 | TRBV7-8 | - | - | TGTGCCAGCAGCTTAGGGATGGGGCCGGACTATGGCTACACCTTC | CASSLGMGPDYGYTF
TRBJ2-3 | TRBV5-1 | - | TRBD2 | TGCGCCAGCAGCTTAGTAAGCGGGGGGCGCACAGATACGCAGTATTTT | CASSLVSGGRTDTQYF
TRBJ1-2 | TRBV7-9 | - | - | TGTGCCAGCAGCTTGGGTTCGGGACATGGCTACACCTTC | CASSLGSGHGYTF
TRBJ1-1 | TRBV6-5 | - | - | TGTGCCAGCAGCATCCCGGGGGGGGCTGAAGCTTTCTTT | CASSIPGGAEAFF
TRBJ2-2 | TRBV30 | - | - | TGTGCCTGGAACAAACTCACCGGGGAGCTGTTTTTT | CAWNKLTGELFF
TRBJ2-5 | TRBV19 | - | - | TGTGCCAGTAGTATCCAAGAGACCCAGTACTTC | CASSIQETQYF
TRBJ1-4 | TRBV7-9 | once | TRBD1 | TGTGCCAGCAGCCCCCGGGACAGGGTAGAAAAACTGTTTTTT | CASSPRDRVEKLFF
TRBJ2-1 | TRBV11-2 | - | TRBD1 | TGTGCCAGCAGCCCACAGGGGGCCAGGGCCTACAATGAGCAGTTCTTC | CASSPQGARAYNEQFF
TRBJ2-2 | TRBV27 | - | TRBD2 | TGTGCCAGCGTTGGACTAGCGGGAGTTGTCCACACCGGGGAGCTGTTTTTT | CASVGLAGVVHTGELFF
TRBJ1-1 | TRBV6-5 | - | - | TGTGCCAGCAGTACCCTAACGGAGGGTTTTGCTGAAGCTTTCTTT | CASSTLTEGFAEAFF
TRBJ1-1 | TRBV19 | - | - | TGTGCCAGTAGTAGGGAAGGGTCGATTACTGAAGCTTTCTTT | CASSREGSITEAFF
TRBJ1-2 | TRBV3-1/TRBV3-2 | - | TRBD1 | TGTGCCAGCAGCCTAAGGACAGGGACCTATGGCTACACCTTC | CASSLRTGTYGYTF
TRBJ2-3 | TRBV5-1 | - | - | TGCGCCAGCAGCTTGTGGGGAGGATCAGATACGCAGTATTTT | CASSLWGGSDTQYF
TRBJ1-6 | TRBV30 | - | - | TGTGCCTGCGGGGAAATCGCTTCACCCCTCCACTTT | CACGEIASPLHF
TRBJ1-2 | TRBV30 | - | - | TGTGCCTGGAGTTTCCGGCGGGGTAACTATGGCTACACCTTC | CAWSFRRGNYGYTF
TRBJ2-2 | TRBV11-2 | - | - | TGTGCCGGCCCAGGGGATTTGAACACCGGGGAGCTGTTTTTT | CAGPGDLNTGELFF
TRBJ1-5 | TRBV4-2 | - | TRBD1 | TGTGCCAGCAGCCAGGCGGGACAGGGCAATCAGCCCCAGCATTTT | CASSQAGQGNQPQHF
TRBJ1-3 | TRBV5-1 | - | - | TGCGCCAGCAGCCGGGACTCGGGCTCTGGAAACACCATATATTTT | CASSRDSGSGNTIYF
TRBJ1-5 | TRBV11-2 | - | - | TGTGCCAGCAGCTTAGTCGGTGGGAGACAGCCCCAGCATTTT | CASSLVGGRQPQHF
TRBJ1-2 | TRBV21-1 | once | - | TGTGCCAGCAGCGCTGGACCGGATGGCTACACCTTC | CASSAGPDGYTF
TRBJ1-2 | TRBV11-3 | - | - | TGTGCCAGCAGCCTCCGGGGGGAAAACTATGGCTACACCTTC | CASSLRGENYGYTF
TRBJ2-5 | TRBV24-1 | - | TRBD2 | TGTGCCACCAGTGATTTTCGGCTAGCGGGAGTAGAGACCCAGTACTTC | CATSDFRLAGVETQYF
TRBJ2-6 | TRBV5-4 | - | - | TGTGCCAGCAGCTTGTGGAGCACTGGGGCCAACGTCCTGACTTTC | CASSLWSTGANVLTF
TRBJ1-5 | TRBV7-9 | few | - | TGTGCCAGCAGCTTAGATTGGTCAAATCAGCCCCAGCATTTT | CASSLDWSNQPQHF
TRBJ1-2 | TRBV27 | - | - | TGTGCCAGCAGTTTCATAGGGAAGGGTGGCTACACCTTC | CASSFIGKGGYTF
TRBJ1-2 | TRBV15 | - | TRBD1 | TGTGCCACCAGCCCGCGGACAGGGAACTATGGCTACACCTTC | CATSPRTGNYGYTF
TRBJ1-4 | TRBV11-2 | - | - | TGTGCCAGCAGCTTAACGGGCGGACGCAGTAATGAAAAACTGTTTTTT | CASSLTGGRSNEKLFF
TRBJ1-4 | TRBV14 | - | - | TGTGCCAGCAGCCAAGTAGGAGGGGGGGCCGAAAAACTGTTTTTT | CASSQVGGGAEKLFF
TRBJ1-6 | TRBV5-8 | once | - | TGTGCCAGCAGCCGAGGCCTGGGGATTTCACCCCTCCACTTT | CASSRGLGISPLHF
TRBJ1-2 | TRBV6-5 | - | - | TGTGCCAGCTCACGGGCCTCAATAGGTGATGGCTACACCTTC | CASSRASIGDGYTF
TRBJ1-5 | TRBV12-3/TRBV12-4 | - | TRBD1 | TGTGCCAGCAGTACAGGGGATTTACAGCCCCAGCATTTT | CASSTGDLQPQHF
TRBJ1-3 | TRBV7-8 | - | - | TGTGCCAGCAGTCCAACAACTAACTCTGGAAACACCATATATTTT | CASSPTTNSGNTIYF
TRBJ1-5 | TRBV2 | - | - | TGTGCCAGCAACCTTGCCGCAGGTAATCAGCCCCAGCATTTT | CASNLAAGNQPQHF
TRBJ2-2 | TRBV13 | few | - | TGTGCCAGCAGCTTAGGTGGAGGGCCCCTTGCTACCGGGGAGCTGTTTTTT | CASSLGGGPLATGELFF